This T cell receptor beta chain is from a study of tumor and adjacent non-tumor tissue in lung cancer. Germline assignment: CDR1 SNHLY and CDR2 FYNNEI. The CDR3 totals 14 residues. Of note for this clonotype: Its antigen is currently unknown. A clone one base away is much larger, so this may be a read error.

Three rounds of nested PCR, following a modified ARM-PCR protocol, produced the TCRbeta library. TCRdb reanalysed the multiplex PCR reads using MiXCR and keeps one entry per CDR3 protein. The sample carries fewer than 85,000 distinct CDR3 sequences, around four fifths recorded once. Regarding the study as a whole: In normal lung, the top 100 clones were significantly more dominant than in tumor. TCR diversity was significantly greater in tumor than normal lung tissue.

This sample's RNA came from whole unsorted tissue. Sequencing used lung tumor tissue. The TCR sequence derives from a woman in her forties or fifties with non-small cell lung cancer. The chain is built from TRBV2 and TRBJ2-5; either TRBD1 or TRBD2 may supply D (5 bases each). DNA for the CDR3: TGTGCCAGCAGTGAAGGGTGGGGGAAGGAGATCCAGTACTTC. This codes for CASSEGWGKEIQYF. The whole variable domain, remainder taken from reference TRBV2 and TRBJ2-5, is EPEVTQTPSHQVTQMGQEVILRCVPISNHLYFYWYRQILGQKVEFLVSFYNNEISEKSEIFDDQFSVERPDGSNFTLKIRSTKLEDSAMYFCASSEGWGKEIQYFGPGTRLLVL.